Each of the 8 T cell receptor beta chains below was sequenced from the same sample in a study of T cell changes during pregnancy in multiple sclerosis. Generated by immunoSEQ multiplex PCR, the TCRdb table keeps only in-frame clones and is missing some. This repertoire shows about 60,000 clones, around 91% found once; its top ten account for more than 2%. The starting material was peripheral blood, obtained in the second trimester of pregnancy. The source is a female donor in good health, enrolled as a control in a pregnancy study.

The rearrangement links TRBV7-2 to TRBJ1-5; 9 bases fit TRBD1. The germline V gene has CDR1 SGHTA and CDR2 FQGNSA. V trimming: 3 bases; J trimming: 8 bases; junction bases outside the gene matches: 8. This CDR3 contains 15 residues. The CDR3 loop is CASSFAGTGKEPQHF. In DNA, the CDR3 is TGTGCCAGCAGCTTCGCTGGGACAGGGAAAGAGCCCCAGCATTTT.

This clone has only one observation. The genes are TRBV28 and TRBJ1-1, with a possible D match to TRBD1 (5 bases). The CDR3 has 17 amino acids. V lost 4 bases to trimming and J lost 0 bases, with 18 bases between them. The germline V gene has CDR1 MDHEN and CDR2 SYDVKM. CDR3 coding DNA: TGTGCCAGCAGTTACCTCGGGGGGGGTTTTGTGAACACTGAAGCTTTCTTT. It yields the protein CASSYLGGGFVNTEAFF.

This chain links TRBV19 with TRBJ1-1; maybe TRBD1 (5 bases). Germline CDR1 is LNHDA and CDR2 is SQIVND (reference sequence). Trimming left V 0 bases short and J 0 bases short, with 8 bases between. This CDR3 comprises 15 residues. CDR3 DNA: TGTGCCAGTAGTATAGATGGGGGGATGAACACTGAAGCTTTCTTT. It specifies CASSIDGGMNTEAFF.

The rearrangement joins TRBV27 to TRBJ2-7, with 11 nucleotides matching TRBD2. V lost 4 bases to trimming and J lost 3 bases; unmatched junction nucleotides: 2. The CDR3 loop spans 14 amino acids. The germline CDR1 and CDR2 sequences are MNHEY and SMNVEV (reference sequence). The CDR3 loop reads CASSSLAGGYEQYF. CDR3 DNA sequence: TGTGCCAGCAGTTCCCTAGCGGGAGGCTACGAGCAGTACTTC.

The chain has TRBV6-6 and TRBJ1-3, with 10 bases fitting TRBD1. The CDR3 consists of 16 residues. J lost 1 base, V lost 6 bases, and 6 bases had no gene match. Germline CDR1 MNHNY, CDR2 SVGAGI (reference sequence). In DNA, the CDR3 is TGTGCCAGCAGGAGCCGGGACAGGGGTTCTGGAAACACCATATATTTT. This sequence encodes CASRSRDRGSGNTIYF.

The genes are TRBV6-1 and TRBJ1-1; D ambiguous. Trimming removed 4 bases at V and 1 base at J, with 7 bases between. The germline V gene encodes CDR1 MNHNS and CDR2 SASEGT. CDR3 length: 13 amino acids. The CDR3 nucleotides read TGTGCCAGCAGTGGGGCGGGGAACACTGAAGCTTTCTTT. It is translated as CASSGAGNTEAFF.

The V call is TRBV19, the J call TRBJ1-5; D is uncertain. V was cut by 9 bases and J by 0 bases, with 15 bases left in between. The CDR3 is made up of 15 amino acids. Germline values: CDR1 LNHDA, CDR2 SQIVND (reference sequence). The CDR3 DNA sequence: TGTGCCAGCAATCCTTCGCGAAATAGCAATCAGCCCCAGCATTTT. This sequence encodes CASNPSRNSNQPQHF.

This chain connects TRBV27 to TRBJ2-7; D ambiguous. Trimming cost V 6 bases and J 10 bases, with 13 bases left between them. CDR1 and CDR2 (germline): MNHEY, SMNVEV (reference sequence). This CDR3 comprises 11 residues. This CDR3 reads CASSSSRVQYF. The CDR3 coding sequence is TGTGCCAGCAGCTCCTCCCGGGTCCAGTACTTC.